This T cell receptor beta chain comes out of a study of cytotoxic CD8 clonotypes in ibrutinib-treated CLL. Study overall: After a median of approximately 70 months, some 14 patients stayed remitted and some 12 progressed; responses had been partial in approximately 24 and complete in 2.

Produced via immunoSEQ multiplex PCR; TCRdb's table is partial and in-frame only. Of more than 200,000 clones in the sample, roughly 70% were seen once. CDR1 is SGHRS and CDR2 is YFSETQ in the germline V gene. CDR3 size: 18 residues. V was clipped by 0 bases and J by 4 bases, with 17 bases between them. Comments on this clone: The antigen is not known.

General observations from the study: Public clonotypes showed up rarely, and on treatment they shrank or held steady. Clonality grew at ibrutinib response; at progression, it decreased back toward baseline.

The clonotype was recovered from a human donor with chronic lymphocytic leukemia. V is TRBV5-1 and J is TRBJ1-6; D ambiguous. The specimen comprised PBMCs, sampled after 24 months of ibrutinib treatment. Here the CDR3 reads CASSLDSLFSPYNSPLHF. CDR3 sequence (DNA): TGCGCCAGCAGCTTGGACAGCCTCTTCTCCCCTTATAATTCACCCCTCCACTTT.